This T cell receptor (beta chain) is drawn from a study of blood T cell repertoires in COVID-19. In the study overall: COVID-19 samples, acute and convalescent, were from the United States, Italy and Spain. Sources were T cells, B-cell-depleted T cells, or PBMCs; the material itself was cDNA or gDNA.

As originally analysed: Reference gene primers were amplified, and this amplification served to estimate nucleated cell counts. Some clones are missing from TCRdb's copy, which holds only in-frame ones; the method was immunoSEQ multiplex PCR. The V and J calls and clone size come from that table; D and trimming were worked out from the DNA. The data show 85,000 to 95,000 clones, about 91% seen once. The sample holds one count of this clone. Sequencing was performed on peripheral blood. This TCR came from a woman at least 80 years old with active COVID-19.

This CDR3 reads CATGTSGTNEQFF. CDR3 DNA: TGTGCCACCGGGACTAGCGGAACCAATGAGCAGTTCTTC. V and J are TRBV10-3 and TRBJ2-1; 11 bases match TRBD2. The CDR3 consists of 13 residues. Germline CDR1 and CDR2: ENHRY and SYGVKD. The J segment lost 6 bases and the V segment lost 10 bases, leaving 5 bases of the junction unmatched.